This T cell receptor (beta chain) is from a study of cytomegalovirus exposure and HLA in healthy donors. PCR was performed using 60 Vbeta and 13 Jbeta primers. Generated by immunoSEQ multiplex PCR, the TCRdb table keeps only in-frame clones and is missing some. Of about 57,000 clones in the sample, about four fifths were seen once. The CDR3 runs 14 residues. The V and J ends lost 3 bases and 8 bases respectively, with 16 bases between them. Germline-derived CDR1 and CDR2 are ENHRY and SYGVKD. The sequence came from a man aged 25 to 40 in good health and CMV-seropositive. Sequencing was carried out using PBMCs. The chain joins TRBV10-3 to TRBJ1-2; D may be TRBD1 (6 bases). The CDR3 DNA reads TGTGCCATCAGTGATTACGAGGGGGTAGAGGGCTACACCTTC. Protein product: CAISDYEGVEGYTF.